This T cell receptor beta chain was sequenced for a study of blood T cell repertoires in COVID-19. Study overall: Samples taken during acute and convalescent COVID-19 were collected in the United States, Italy and Spain.

Enrolled through a virtual design, the participants were between roughly 18 and 95 years of age and came from roughly 22 US areas. Participants reported their clinical history, and cohort assignment relied on those reports. CDR1 SGHRS and CDR2 YFSETQ come from the germline V gene. V dropped 4 bases and J dropped 4 bases, with 21 bases sitting between them. The CDR3 is made up of 16 amino acids. Sequenced by immunoSEQ multiplex PCR; TCRdb stores in-frame clones only, minus some. The data hold 250,000 or so clones, with just under 90% observed a single time. The clonotype comes from a woman aged 30 to 39 with acute COVID-19. The rearrangement joins TRBV5-1 to TRBJ2-7; the D gene is possibly TRBD2 (7 bases). Input material: PBMCs or T cells enriched from blood (not recorded which). The CDR3 DNA is TGCGCCAGCAGCCCTCTTGGACTAGTCGGGACATACGAGCAGTACTTC. It encodes CASSPLGLVGTYEQYF.